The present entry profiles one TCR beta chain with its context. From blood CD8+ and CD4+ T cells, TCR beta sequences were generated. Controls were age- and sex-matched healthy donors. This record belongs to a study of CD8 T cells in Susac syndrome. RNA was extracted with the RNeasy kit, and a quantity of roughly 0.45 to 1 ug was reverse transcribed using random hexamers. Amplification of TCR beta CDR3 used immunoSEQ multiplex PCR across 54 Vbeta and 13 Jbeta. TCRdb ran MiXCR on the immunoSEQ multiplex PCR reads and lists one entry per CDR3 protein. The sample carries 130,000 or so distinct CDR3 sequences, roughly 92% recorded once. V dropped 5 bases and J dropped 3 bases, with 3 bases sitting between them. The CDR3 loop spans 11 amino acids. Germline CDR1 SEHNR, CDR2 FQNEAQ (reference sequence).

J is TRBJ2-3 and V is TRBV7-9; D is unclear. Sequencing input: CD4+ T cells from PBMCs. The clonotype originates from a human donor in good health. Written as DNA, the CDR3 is TGTGCCAGCAGCACTACAGATACGCAGTATTTT. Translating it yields CASSTTDTQYF.